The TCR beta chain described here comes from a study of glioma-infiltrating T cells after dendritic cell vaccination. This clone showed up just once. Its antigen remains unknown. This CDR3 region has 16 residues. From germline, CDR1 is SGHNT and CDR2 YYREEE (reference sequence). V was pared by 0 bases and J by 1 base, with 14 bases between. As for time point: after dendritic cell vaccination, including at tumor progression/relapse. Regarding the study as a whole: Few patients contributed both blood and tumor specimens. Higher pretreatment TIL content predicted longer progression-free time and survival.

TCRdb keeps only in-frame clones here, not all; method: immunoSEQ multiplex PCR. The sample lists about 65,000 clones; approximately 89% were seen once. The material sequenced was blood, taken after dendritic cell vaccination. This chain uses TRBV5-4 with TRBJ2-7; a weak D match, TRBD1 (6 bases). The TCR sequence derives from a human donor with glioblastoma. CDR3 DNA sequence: TGTGCCAGCAGCTTGGTCCCCCGGGACACTTCCTACGAGCAGTACTTC. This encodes CASSLVPRDTSYEQYF.